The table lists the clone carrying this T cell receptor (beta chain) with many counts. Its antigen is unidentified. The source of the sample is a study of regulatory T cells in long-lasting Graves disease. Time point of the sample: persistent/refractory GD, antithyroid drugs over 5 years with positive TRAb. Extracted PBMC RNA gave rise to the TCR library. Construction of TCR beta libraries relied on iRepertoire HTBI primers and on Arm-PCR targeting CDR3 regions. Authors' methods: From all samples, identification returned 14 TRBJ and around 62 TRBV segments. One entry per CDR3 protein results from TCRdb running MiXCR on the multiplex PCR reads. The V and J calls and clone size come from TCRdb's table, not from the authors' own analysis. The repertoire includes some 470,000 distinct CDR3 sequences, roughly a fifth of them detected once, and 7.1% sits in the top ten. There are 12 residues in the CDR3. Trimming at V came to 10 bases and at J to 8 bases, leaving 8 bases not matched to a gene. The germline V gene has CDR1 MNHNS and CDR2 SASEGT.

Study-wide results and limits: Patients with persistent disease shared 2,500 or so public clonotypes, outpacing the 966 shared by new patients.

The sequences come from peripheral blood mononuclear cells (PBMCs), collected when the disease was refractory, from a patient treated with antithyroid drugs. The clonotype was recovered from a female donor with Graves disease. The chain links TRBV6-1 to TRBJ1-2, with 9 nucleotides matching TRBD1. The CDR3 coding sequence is TGTGCCACCTTTCGGACAGGGGACGGCTACACCTTC. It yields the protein CATFRTGDGYTF.